The source of this T cell receptor (beta chain) is a study of cytomegalovirus exposure and HLA in healthy donors. Across the study: Clustering assigned over 70% of the 350 to 400 genotyped donors to the Caucasian-associated ancestry cluster.

The study, taken as a whole, reports: Within an earlier analysis, most TCR beta V segments proved productive either about 87% or about 30% of the time. The study dropped some indistinguishable V segments, TRBV6-2 and TRBV6-3 among them. The authors enumerated 150 to 200 TCR beta chains as linked to cytomegalovirus.

CDR3 size: 14 residues. As for this clone: Its antigen is not known.

The PCR used 60 Vbeta and 13 Jbeta primers. TCRdb keeps only in-frame clones here, not all; method: immunoSEQ multiplex PCR. The ten most abundant clones cover roughly 3.5% of a sample with 91,000 or so clones. This receptor was identified in a woman aged 25-40 years in good health and CMV-seronegative. The specimen sequenced was PBMCs. The chain combines TRBV21-1 with TRBJ1-3; the tabulated D call, TRBD1, remains unverified against the DNA. TRBV21-1 is classified as a pseudogene. The CDR3 spells CASSDRGLGNTIYF. The DNA of the CDR3 is TGTGCCAGCAGCGACAGGGGGCTAGGAAACACCATATATTTT.